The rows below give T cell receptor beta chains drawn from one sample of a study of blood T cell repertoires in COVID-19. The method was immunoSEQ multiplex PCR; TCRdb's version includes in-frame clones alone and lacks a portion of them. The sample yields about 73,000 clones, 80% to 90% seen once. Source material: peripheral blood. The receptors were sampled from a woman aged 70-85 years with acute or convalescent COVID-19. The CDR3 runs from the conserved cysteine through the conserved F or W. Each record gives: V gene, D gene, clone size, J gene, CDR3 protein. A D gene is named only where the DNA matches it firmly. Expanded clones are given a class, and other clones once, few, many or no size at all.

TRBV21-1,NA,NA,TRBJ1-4,CASTGCPTTNEKLFF
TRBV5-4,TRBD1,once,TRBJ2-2,CASSLDPGTGNQAGELFF
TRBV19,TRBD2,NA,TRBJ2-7,CASSMGLAGAPYEQYF
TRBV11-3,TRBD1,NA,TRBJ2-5,CASSLQGGTGLGQETQYF
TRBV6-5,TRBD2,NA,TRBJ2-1,CASRMTSGNEQFF
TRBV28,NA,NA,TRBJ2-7,CASSSGQYEQYF
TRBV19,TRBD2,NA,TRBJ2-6,CASSFGLAVSGANVLTF
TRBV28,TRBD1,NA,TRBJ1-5,CASSSQGLAVRNQPQHF
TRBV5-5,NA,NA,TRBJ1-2,CASSLTGQEYGYTF
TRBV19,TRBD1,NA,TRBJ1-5,CASSMVLGDREGVQPQHF
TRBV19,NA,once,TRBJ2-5,CASSIPSQGGETQYF
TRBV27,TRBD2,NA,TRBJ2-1,CASSLRTSGRALNEQFF
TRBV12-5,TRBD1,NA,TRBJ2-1,CASGLDRVGEQFF
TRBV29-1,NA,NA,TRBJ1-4,CSVDVQGGEKLFF
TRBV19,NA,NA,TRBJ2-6,CASSEGGASGANVLTF
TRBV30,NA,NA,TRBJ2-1,CAWSVLGEALYNEQFF
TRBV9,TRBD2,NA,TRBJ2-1,CASSVGGSGSSYNEQFF
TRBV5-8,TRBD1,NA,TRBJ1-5,CASSLGDRSNQPQHF
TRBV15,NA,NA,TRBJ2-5,CATSDGLLRETQYF
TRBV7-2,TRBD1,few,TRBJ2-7,CASSSGQPSYEQYF
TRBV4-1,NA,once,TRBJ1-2,CASKTSDRLYYGYTF
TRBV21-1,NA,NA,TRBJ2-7,CASSKGPAGSYEQYF
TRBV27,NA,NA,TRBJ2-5,CASKGFQETQYF
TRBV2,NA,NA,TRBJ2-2,CASSSGNTGELFF
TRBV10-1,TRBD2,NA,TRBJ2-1,CASSETLAASYNEQFF
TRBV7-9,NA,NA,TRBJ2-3,CASSLEDGGFGDTQYF
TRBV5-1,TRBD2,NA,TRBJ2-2,CASSRLAPNTGELFF
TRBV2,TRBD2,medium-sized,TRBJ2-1,CASSDEREGSYNEQFF
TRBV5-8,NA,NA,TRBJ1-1,CASIWSRANTEAFF
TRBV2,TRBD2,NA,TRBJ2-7,CASRERTRLARVYEQYF
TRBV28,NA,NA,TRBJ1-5,CASSFQKGVNQPQHF
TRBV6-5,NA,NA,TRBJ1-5,CASRPTGFWQPQHF
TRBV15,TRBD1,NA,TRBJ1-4,CATSRVGQMNEKLFF
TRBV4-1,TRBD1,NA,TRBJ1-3,CASSQGILRRDRGNTIYF
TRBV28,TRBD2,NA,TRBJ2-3,CASNERGGGTDTQYF
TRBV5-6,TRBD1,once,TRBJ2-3,CASSFPLQGGKRTDTQYF
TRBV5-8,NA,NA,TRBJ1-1,CASSLRQGLWGGTEAFF
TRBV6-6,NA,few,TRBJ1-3,CASSLAGSSGNTIYF
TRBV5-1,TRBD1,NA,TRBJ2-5,CASSLVAGQGYETQYF
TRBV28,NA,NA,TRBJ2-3,CASSLRGWTDTQYF
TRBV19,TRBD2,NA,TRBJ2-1,CASSPRGTSVPDEQFF
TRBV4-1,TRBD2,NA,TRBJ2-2,CASSQGLLRREGPSGELFF
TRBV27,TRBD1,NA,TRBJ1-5,CASSTTGGQPQHF